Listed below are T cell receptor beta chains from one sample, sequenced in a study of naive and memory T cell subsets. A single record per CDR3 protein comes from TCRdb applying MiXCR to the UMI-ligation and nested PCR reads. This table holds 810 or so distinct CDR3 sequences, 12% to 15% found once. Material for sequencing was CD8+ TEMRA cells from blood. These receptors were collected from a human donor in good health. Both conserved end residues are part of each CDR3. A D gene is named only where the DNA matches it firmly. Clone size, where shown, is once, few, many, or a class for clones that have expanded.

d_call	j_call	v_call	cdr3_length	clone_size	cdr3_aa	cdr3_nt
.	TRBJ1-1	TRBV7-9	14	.	CASSLSGVGTEAFF	TGTGCCAGCAGCTTATCCGGGGTTGGGACTGAAGCTTTCTTT
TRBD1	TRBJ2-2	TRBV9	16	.	CASSVGGGANTGELFF	TGTGCCAGCAGCGTAGGAGGGGGCGCGAACACCGGGGAGCTGTTTTTT
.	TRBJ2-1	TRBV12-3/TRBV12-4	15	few	CASSASLAPLNEQFF	TGTGCCAGCAGTGCCTCGCTAGCTCCTTTGAATGAGCAGTTCTTC
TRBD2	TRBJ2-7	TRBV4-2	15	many	CASSQGLAGSYEQYF	TGTGCCAGCAGCCAGGGACTAGCGGGCTCCTACGAGCAGTACTTC
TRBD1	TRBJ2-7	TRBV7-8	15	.	CASSLRQGPSYEQYF	TGTGCCAGCAGCCTACGACAGGGGCCCTCCTACGAGCAGTACTTC
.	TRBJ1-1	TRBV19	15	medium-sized	CASRSGDAMNTEAFF	TGTGCCAGTAGAAGCGGTGATGCTATGAACACTGAAGCTTTCTTT
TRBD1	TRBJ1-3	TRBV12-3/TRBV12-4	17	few	CASSLVSTGVSGNTIYF	TGTGCCAGCAGTTTAGTTTCCACAGGGGTTTCTGGAAACACCATATATTTT
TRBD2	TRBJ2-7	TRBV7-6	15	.	CASSSLAGVGSEQYF	TGTGCCAGCAGCTCCCTAGCGGGAGTCGGCTCCGAGCAGTACTTC
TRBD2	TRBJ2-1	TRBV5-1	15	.	CASEKSGSSYNEQFF	TGCGCCAGTGAAAAAAGCGGGAGCTCCTACAATGAGCAGTTCTTC
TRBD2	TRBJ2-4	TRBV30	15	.	CAWSVEGGPQNIQYF	TGTGCCTGGAGTGTGGAGGGAGGGCCTCAGAACATTCAGTACTTC
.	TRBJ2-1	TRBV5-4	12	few	CASSQDYNEQFF	TGTGCCAGCAGCCAGGACTACAATGAGCAGTTCTTC
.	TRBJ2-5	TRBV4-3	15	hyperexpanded	CASSQDGEYQETQYF	TGCGCCAGCAGCCAAGATGGCGAGTACCAAGAGACCCAGTACTTC
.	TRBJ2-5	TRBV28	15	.	CASSFWQWGQETQYF	TGTGCCAGCAGTTTCTGGCAGTGGGGCCAAGAGACCCAGTACTTC
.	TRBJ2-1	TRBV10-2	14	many	CASSESGGWDREVF	TGCGCCAGCAGTGAGTCTGGAGGGTGGGACCGAGAGGTCTTC
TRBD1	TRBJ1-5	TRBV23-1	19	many	CASSQSHLRDRGFNQPQHF	TGCGCCAGCAGTCAGTCACACCTTAGGGACAGGGGTTTCAATCAGCCCCAGCATTTT
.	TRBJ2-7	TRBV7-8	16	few	CASSLEIDGTFYEQYF	TGTGCCAGCAGCTTAGAAATTGACGGGACATTCTACGAGCAGTACTTC
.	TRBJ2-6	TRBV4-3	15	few	CASSQDGSGANVLTF	TGCGCCAGCAGCCAAGATGGCTCTGGGGCCAACGTCCTGACTTTC
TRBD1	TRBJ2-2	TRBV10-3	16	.	CAIRKQGSTLLGELFF	TGTGCCATCAGGAAACAGGGGTCCACCCTCCTCGGGGAGCTGTTTTTT
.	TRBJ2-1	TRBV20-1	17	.	CSAARDFRGELGNEQFF	TGCAGTGCTGCTAGAGATTTTAGGGGCGAACTAGGGAATGAGCAGTTCTTC
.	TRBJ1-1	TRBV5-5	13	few	CASRRDLNTEAFF	TGTGCCAGCAGACGGGACTTGAACACTGAAGCTTTCTTT
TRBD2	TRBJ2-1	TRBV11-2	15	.	CASTKAGGPYNEQFF	TGTGCCAGCACGAAAGCGGGAGGTCCCTACAATGAGCAGTTCTTC
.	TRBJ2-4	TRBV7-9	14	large	CASSFDAGINIQYF	TGTGCCAGCAGCTTTGATGCGGGAATAAACATTCAGTACTTC
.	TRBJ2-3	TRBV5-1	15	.	CASSAVDSRTDTQYF	TGCGCCAGCAGCGCCGTGGACAGCCGCACAGATACGCAGTATTTT
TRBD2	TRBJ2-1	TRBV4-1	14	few	CASSSLAGVNEQFF	TGCGCCAGCAGTTCGCTAGCGGGAGTCAATGAGCAGTTCTTC
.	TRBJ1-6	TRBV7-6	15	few	CASSLDNRINSPLHF	TGTGCCAGCAGCTTAGACAATCGTATTAATTCACCCCTCCACTTT
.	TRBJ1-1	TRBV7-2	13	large	CASSLMEQGKAFF	TGTGCCAGCAGCTTAATGGAACAGGGTAAAGCTTTCTTT
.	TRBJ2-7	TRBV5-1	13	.	CASKIAMAYEQYF	TGCGCCAGCAAAATTGCCATGGCCTACGAGCAGTACTTC
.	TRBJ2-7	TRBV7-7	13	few	CASSRGSGYEQYF	TGTGCCAGCAGCAGGGGCTCGGGATACGAGCAGTACTTC
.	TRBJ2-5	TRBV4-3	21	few	CASSQDGEYQETPEYQETQYF	TGCGCCAGCAGCCAAGATGGCGAGTACCAAGAGACCCCAGAGTACCAAGAGACCCAGTACTTC
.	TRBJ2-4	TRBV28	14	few	CASKRSTAKNIQYF	TGTGCCAGCAAACGTAGTACAGCCAAAAACATTCAGTACTTC
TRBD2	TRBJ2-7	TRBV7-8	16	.	CASSAPGLASSYEQYF	TGTGCCAGCAGCGCCCCGGGACTAGCGTCCTCCTACGAGCAGTACTTC
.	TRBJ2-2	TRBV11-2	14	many	CASSLGAGVGELFF	TGTGCCAGCAGTCTAGGGGCAGGAGTCGGGGAGCTGTTTTTT
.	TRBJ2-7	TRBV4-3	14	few	CASSQARPAYEQYF	TGCGCCAGCAGCCAAGCGCGGCCCGCCTACGAGCAGTACTTC
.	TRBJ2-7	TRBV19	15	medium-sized	CASSIGRGLSYEQYF	TGTGCCAGTAGTATTGGGCGGGGCCTCTCCTACGAGCAGTACTTC
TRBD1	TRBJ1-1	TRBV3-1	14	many	CASSPGTAVTEAFF	TGTGCCAGCAGCCCTGGGACAGCAGTCACTGAAGCTTTCTTT
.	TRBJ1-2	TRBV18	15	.	CASSPVGVTNYGYTF	TGTGCCAGCTCACCTGTCGGGGTGACTAACTATGGCTACACCTTC
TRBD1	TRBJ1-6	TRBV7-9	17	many	CASSSHDGQGQGSPLHF	TGTGCCAGCAGCTCTCACGACGGACAGGGGCAAGGATCACCCCTCCACTTT
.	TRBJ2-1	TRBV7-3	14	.	CASSLGVPPSEQFF	TGTGCCAGCAGCTTAGGGGTCCCCCCTAGTGAGCAGTTCTTC
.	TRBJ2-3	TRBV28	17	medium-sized	CASSCSLLKPSTDTQYF	TGTGCCAGCAGTTGCTCGCTCCTAAAACCTAGCACAGATACGCAGTATTTT
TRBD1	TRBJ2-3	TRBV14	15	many	CASSQGDRHTDTQYF	TGTGCCAGCAGCCAAGGGGACAGACACACAGATACGCAGTATTTT
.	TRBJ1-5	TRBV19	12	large	CASSIYLQPQHF	TGTGCCAGTAGTATATACCTTCAGCCCCAGCATTTT
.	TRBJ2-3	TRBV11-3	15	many	CASSLGPLFTDTQYF	TGTGCCAGCAGCTTAGGCCCTCTATTCACAGATACGCAGTATTTT
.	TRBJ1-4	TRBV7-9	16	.	CASSSISGQLNEKLFF	TGTGCCAGCAGCTCCATTTCAGGCCAACTCAATGAAAAACTGTTTTTT
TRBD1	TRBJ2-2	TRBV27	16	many	CASSAQGAMNTGELFF	TGTGCCAGCAGTGCCCAGGGGGCCATGAACACCGGGGAGCTGTTTTTT
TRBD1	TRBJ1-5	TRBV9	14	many	CASSVGQGDQPQHF	TGTGCCAGCAGCGTAGGACAGGGAGATCAGCCCCAGCATTTT
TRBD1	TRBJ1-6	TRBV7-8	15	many	CASSSTQGYNSPLHF	TGTGCCAGCAGCTCCACACAGGGGTATAATTCACCCCTCCACTTT
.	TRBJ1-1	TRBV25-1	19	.	CASSARGGGGGYYDTEAFF	TGTGCCAGCAGTGCCCGGGGGGGAGGGGGAGGCTATTATGACACTGAAGCTTTCTTT
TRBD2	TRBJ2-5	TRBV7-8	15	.	CASSLAGMMGETQYF	TGTGCCAGCAGCCTAGCGGGGATGATGGGAGAGACCCAGTACTTC
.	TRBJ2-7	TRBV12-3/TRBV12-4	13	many	CASSFGPTYEQYF	TGTGCCAGCAGTTTTGGGCCGACCTACGAGCAGTACTTC
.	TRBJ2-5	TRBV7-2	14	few	CASSLVRYQETQYF	TGTGCCAGCAGCTTAGTCAGATACCAAGAGACCCAGTACTTC
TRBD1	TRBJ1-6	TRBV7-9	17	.	CASSTHDRQGIISPLHF	TGTGCCAGCAGCACTCACGACCGACAGGGGATTATTTCACCCCTCCACTTT
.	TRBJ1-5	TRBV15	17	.	CATSRDLRDGVHQPQHF	TGTGCCACCAGCAGAGATTTAAGGGACGGCGTACATCAGCCCCAGCATTTT
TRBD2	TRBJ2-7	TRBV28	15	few	CASSHWTSGAYEQYF	TGTGCCAGCAGCCATTGGACTAGCGGGGCCTACGAGCAGTACTTC
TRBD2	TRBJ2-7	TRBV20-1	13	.	CSARGGLDYEQYF	TGCAGTGCTAGAGGGGGACTAGACTACGAGCAGTACTTC
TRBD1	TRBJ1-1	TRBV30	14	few	CAWNPGTVNTEAFF	TGTGCCTGGAACCCCGGGACAGTGAACACTGAAGCTTTCTTT
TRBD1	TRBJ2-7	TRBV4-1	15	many	CASSQAQGVGYEQYF	TGCGCCAGCAGCCAAGCGCAGGGGGTAGGGTACGAGCAGTACTTC
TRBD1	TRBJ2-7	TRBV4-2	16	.	CASSQEGDRASYEQYF	TGTGCCAGCAGCCAAGAGGGGGACAGGGCTTCCTACGAGCAGTACTTC
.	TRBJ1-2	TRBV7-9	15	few	CASSHKKNTGFGYTF	TGTGCCAGCAGCCATAAAAAGAATACAGGCTTCGGCTACACCTTC
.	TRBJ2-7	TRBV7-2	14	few	CASSRTGSVYEQYF	TGTGCCAGCAGCCGAACGGGGAGCGTCTACGAGCAGTACTTC